Shown below are 29 T cell receptor beta chains from a single sample sequenced in a study of cytomegalovirus exposure and HLA in healthy donors. Use of 60 Vbeta and 13 Jbeta primers characterized the PCR. The protocol was immunoSEQ multiplex PCR, while the TCRdb copy is restricted to in-frame clones and leaves out a portion. Here the sample spans under 200,000 clones, less than 80% being singletons. Material: PBMCs. These receptors all stem from a man aged 35-49 years in good health and CMV-seronegative.

As concerns this clone: Sequence at one end of the junction differs from germline and may be a read error. This chain connects TRBV7-9 to TRBJ1-6, with a possible D match to TRBD1 (5 bases). The CDR3 runs to 14 residues. Germline lookup yields CDR1 SEHNR and CDR2 FQNEAQ (reference sequence). The CDR3 sequence is CSSSLVPGNSPLHF. CDR3 DNA: TGTTCCAGCAGCTTAGTTCCAGGGAATTCACCCCTCCACTTT.

This clone was counted a single time. The genes are TRBV6-5 and TRBJ1-1; weak D call: TRBD1 (5 bases). Germline V gives CDR1 MNHEY, CDR2 SVGAGI. Deletions cut 5 bases from V and 6 bases from J, with 13 bases between. The CDR3 is 13 residues long. The CDR3 loop is CASSEAGRSEAFF. The CDR3 coding sequence is TGTGCCAGCAGTGAAGCGGGACGCTCTGAAGCTTTCTTT.

The gene calls are TRBV7-2 and TRBJ2-5; D call uncertain. The CDR3 is 13 amino acids. The V end lost 3 bases, the J end lost 5 bases, and 10 bases lay between the germline ends. Germline CDR1 reads SGHTA; CDR2 reads FQGNSA. The DNA for the CDR3 is TGTGCCAGCAGCTTTCTAGGCGCGGAGACCCAGTACTTC. The encoded protein is CASSFLGAETQYF.

This chain joins TRBV5-1 and TRBJ2-3, with 12 bases fitting TRBD2. The germline CDR1 and CDR2 sequences are SGHRS and YFSETQ. With 1 base clipped from V and 2 bases from J, the junction kept 5 bases outside the gene matches. The CDR3 extends over 17 amino acids. The CDR3 bases are TGCGCCAGCAGCTTGCCGCTAGCGGGAGGGATCACAGATACGCAGTATTTT. It encodes CASSLPLAGGITDTQYF.

About this clone: One junction end disagrees with the germline gene, perhaps due to a read error. This chain connects TRBV7-8 to TRBJ2-3; 12 bases match TRBD2. The CDR3 is 18 amino acids. Germline values: CDR1 SGHVS, CDR2 FQNEAQ. The CDR3 DNA reads TGTGCCAGCAGCTTAACTTCCCTAGCGGGAGGGGTGACAGATGCGCAGTATTTT. This encodes CASSLTSLAGGVTDAQYF.

This chain connects TRBV5-1 to TRBJ2-1, with TRBD1 matching 7 bases. Germline CDR1 and CDR2: SGHRS and YFSETQ. The CDR3 consists of 13 residues. The V segment lost 5 bases and the J segment 6 bases; nucleotides outside the gene matches: 5. The CDR3 reads CASRRQGVNEQFF. In DNA form, the CDR3 reads TGCGCCAGCAGGAGACAGGGAGTCAATGAGCAGTTCTTC.

The genes are TRBV6-5 and TRBJ1-5; D gene unclear. CDR3 length: 14 residues. Trimming stripped 0 bases from V and 5 bases from J, with 8 bases between. Germline CDR1 and CDR2: MNHEY and SVGAGI. CDR3 sequence reads: CASSYSGGDQPQHF. CDR3 in DNA: TGTGCCAGCAGTTACTCGGGAGGCGATCAGCCCCAGCATTTT.

J is TRBJ2-2 and V is TRBV5-1, with 8 nucleotides matching TRBD1. The CDR3 is 16 residues long. Per germline, CDR1 SGHRS and CDR2 YFSETQ. V shed 2 bases, J shed 4 bases, and the junction held 7 bases outside the gene matches. The CDR3 spells CASSLGQGLTTGELFF. The CDR3 coding sequence is TGCGCCAGCAGCTTAGGACAGGGTCTAACCACCGGGGAGCTGTTTTTT.

The chain is built from TRBV27 and TRBJ2-7; D might be TRBD1 (5 bases). This CDR3 contains 14 residues. Trimming removed 5 bases from V and 2 bases from J, with 13 bases in between. Germline V CDR1 and CDR2: MNHEY, SMNVEV (reference sequence). The CDR3: CASSQRQNTYEQYF. The DNA for the CDR3 is TGTGCCAGCAGTCAAAGACAGAATACCTACGAGCAGTACTTC.

The chain couples TRBV9 to TRBJ1-6; no clear D gene. This CDR3 is built from 13 residues. Germline V gene sequence: CDR1 SGDLS, CDR2 YYNGEE. Trimming took off 4 bases at V and 3 bases at J, with 5 bases between the two ends. The CDR3 spells CASSSLYNSPLHF. The CDR3 DNA follows: TGTGCCAGCAGCTCTCTCTATAATTCACCCCTCCACTTT.

The gene calls are TRBV25-1 and TRBJ2-7, with a weak D call TRBD2 (7 bases). CDR3 size: 16 residues. The V gene's germline CDR1 is MGHDK and CDR2 SYGVNS. V lost 3 bases, J lost 0 bases, and 15 bases lay in between. The DNA of the CDR3 is TGTGCCAGCAGTGACAGTCGGGGGGCTTACTCCTACGAGCAGTACTTC. Protein: CASSDSRGAYSYEQYF.

V gene TRBV5-1 combines with J gene TRBJ2-7, with TRBD1 matching over 10 bases. The CDR3 runs 15 residues. CDR1 is SGHRS and CDR2 is YFSETQ in the germline V gene. Unmatched junction bases numbered 9, after V lost 4 bases and J lost 5 bases. CDR3 sequence reads: CASSPYRDRGDEQYF. CDR3 sequence (DNA): TGCGCCAGCAGCCCCTACCGGGACAGGGGCGACGAGCAGTACTTC.

This clone was counted between two and nine times. The CDR3 loop reads CASSKESTVNCGGENEQFF. The CDR3 DNA is TGTGCCAGCAGCAAAGAGAGCACGGTCAATTGCGGGGGGGAAAATGAGCAGTTCTTC. J is TRBJ2-1 and V is TRBV21-1; the D call TRBD2 from the table was never checked on the DNA. TRBV21-1 is a recognized pseudogene. The CDR3 is made up of 19 amino acids.

The chain has TRBV19 and TRBJ2-3; 7 bases match TRBD1. This CDR3 is 15 amino acids long. Germline V gene lookup returns CDR1 LNHDA and CDR2 SQIVND (reference sequence). Trimming removed 3 bases from V and 0 bases from J; junction bases left unmatched: 3. The CDR3 loop is CASSIPRGSTDTQYF. CDR3 in DNA: TGTGCCAGTAGTATCCCCAGGGGGAGCACAGATACGCAGTATTTT. Combining the CDR3 with reference TRBV19 and TRBJ2-3 gives the whole variable domain DGGITQSPKYLFRKEGQNVTLSCEQNLNHDAMYWYRQDPGQGLRLIYYSQIVNDFQKGDIAEGYSVSREKKESFPLTVTSAQKNPTAFYLCASSIPRGSTDTQYFGPGTRLTVL.

The chain links TRBV7-9 to TRBJ2-4, with TRBD1 matching over 12 bases. CDR3 size: 18 residues. The germline CDR1 and CDR2 sequences are SEHNR and FQNEAQ (reference sequence). The junction had 9 bases not matched to a gene; V was cut back by 4 bases and J by 2 bases. The CDR3 nucleotides are TGTGCCAGCAGCTCTCCCGGGACAGGGGGCATGACCAAAAACATTCAGTACTTC. Its protein is CASSSPGTGGMTKNIQYF.

Only a few counts were recorded for this clone. This chain connects TRBV9 to TRBJ2-5, with a tentative D call TRBD2 (5 bases). There are 16 residues in the CDR3. Trimming took off 0 bases at V and 1 base at J, with 13 bases between the two ends. Germline lookup yields CDR1 SGDLS and CDR2 YYNGEE. CDR3 residues: CASSVGVAPGQETQYF. The CDR3 bases are TGTGCCAGCAGCGTAGGGGTAGCGCCCGGCCAAGAGACCCAGTACTTC.

The genes are TRBV6-6 and TRBJ2-3, with 10 bases lining up with TRBD1. The V and J ends lost 4 bases and 4 bases, in that order; junction bases with no gene match: 8. The CDR3 is 16 residues long. Germline CDR1 and CDR2: MNHNY and SVGAGI (reference sequence). CDR3 nucleotide sequence: TGTGCCAGCAGTTCCGCCCGGACAGGGGGAGCAGATACGCAGTATTTT. Translation: CASSSARTGGADTQYF.

This clone has more than one count but fewer than ten. The chain couples TRBV9 to TRBJ2-3; D ambiguous. Germline CDR1 SGDLS, CDR2 YYNGEE. There are 14 residues in the CDR3. V was shortened by 0 bases and J by 11 bases, with 16 bases between the two germline ends. The DNA of the CDR3 is TGTGCCAGCAGCGTAGACGGCAGGTCTTTGGGGCAGTATTTT. As protein: CASSVDGRSLGQYF.

This chain connects TRBV29-1 to TRBJ1-2; perhaps TRBD1 as D (6 bases). This CDR3 contains 12 residues. V was clipped by 5 bases and J by 4 bases, with 11 bases between them. Germline assignment: CDR1 SQVTM and CDR2 ANQGSEA. DNA of the CDR3: TGCAGCGTTACCGGACAGATCTATGGCTACACCTTC. This translates into CSVTGQIYGYTF.

V and J are TRBV19 and TRBJ1-5, with D possibly TRBD1 on 5 matching bases. With 2 bases removed from V and 5 bases from J, the gap between germline ends came to 13 bases. In germline, CDR1 is LNHDA, CDR2 SQIVND (reference sequence). The CDR3 runs 15 residues. The CDR3, as DNA: TGTGCCAGTAGTATAACTCGCAGGGAAGATCAGCCCCAGCATTTT. Its translation is CASSITRREDQPQHF.

At least ten counts were recorded for this clone. The chain carries TRBV7-9 and TRBJ2-7, with 7 bases that match TRBD1. V lost 6 bases, J lost 1 base, and 9 bases stayed unmatched. Germline lookup yields CDR1 SEHNR and CDR2 FQNEAQ (reference sequence). CDR3 length: 15 residues. This chain's CDR3 is CASSRLGDRSYEQYF. The CDR3 bases are TGTGCCAGCAGTCGACTCGGGGACAGATCCTACGAGCAGTACTTC.

The chain has TRBV18 and TRBJ2-2; the match to TRBD1 covers 8 bases. The CDR3 consists of 15 residues. Germline-derived CDR1 and CDR2 are KGHSH and LQKENI. The trim removed 2 bases at V and 4 bases at J, leaving 3 bases unmatched. This CDR3 is CASSPAGQGTGELFF. In DNA, the CDR3 is TGTGCCAGCTCACCAGCTGGACAGGGCACCGGGGAGCTGTTTTTT.

The rearrangement uses TRBV29-1 and TRBJ2-5, with D possibly TRBD2 on 5 matching bases. The germline V gene encodes CDR1 SQVTM and CDR2 ANQGSEA. The CDR3 has 14 residues. Trimming removed 6 bases from V and 5 bases from J, with 19 bases in between. CDR3 nucleotide sequence: TGCAGCGTCGACTCATCGGGCGTAGCGGAGACCCAGTACTTC. Protein product: CSVDSSGVAETQYF. Drawing the rest from reference TRBV29-1 and TRBJ2-5, the complete variable domain is SAVISQKPSRDICQRGTSLTIQCQVDSQVTMMFWYRQQPGQSLTLIATANQGSEATYESGFVIDKFPISRPNLTFSTLTVSNMSPEDSSIYLCSVDSSGVAETQYFGPGTRLLVL.

The J gene is TRBJ2-7, the V gene TRBV5-6; TRBD1 agrees at 9 bases. This CDR3 contains 15 residues. CDR1 and CDR2 (germline): SGHDT, YYEEEE. Trimming took 4 bases from V and 4 from J; bases not matched to a gene: 9. Here the CDR3 DNA reads TGTGCCAGCAGCCCCCCTGGGACAGGGTGGTACGAGCAGTACTTC. Amino acids: CASSPPGTGWYEQYF.

This clone was detected once. The V gene is TRBV2, the J gene TRBJ2-1, with 9 bases fitting TRBD2. Germline V gene lookup returns CDR1 SNHLY and CDR2 FYNNEI. J gave up 5 bases and V 7 bases, and 9 bases lay outside the gene matches. The CDR3 consists of 15 residues. CDR3 sequence: CASTGAASGDNEQFF. For the CDR3, the DNA is TGTGCCAGCACCGGGGCGGCTAGCGGGGACAATGAGCAGTTCTTC.

The rearrangement uses TRBV28 and TRBJ1-2; 9 nucleotides line up with TRBD1. This CDR3 comprises 14 residues. Germline V lookup: CDR1 MDHEN, CDR2 SYDVKM. The ends lost 6 bases at V and 7 bases at J; junction bases unmatched: 9. The CDR3 bases are TGTGCCAGCAGACCCAGGACAGGGGACGGTGGCTACACCTTC. Its translation: CASRPRTGDGGYTF.

The chain combines TRBV9 with TRBJ2-1, with D possibly TRBD2 on 5 matching bases. The CDR3 length is 16 residues. CDR1 is SGDLS, CDR2 YYNGEE, per germline. Trimming pared 3 bases from V and 4 bases from J, leaving 17 bases between. The DNA for the CDR3 is TGTGCCAGCAGCGCCCCCGGGGTTAATATATACAATGAGCAGTTCTTC. Its protein is CASSAPGVNIYNEQFF.

This clone has only a few counts. The chain uses TRBV6-1 and TRBJ2-1; 9 bases match TRBD1. Germline CDR1 MNHNS, CDR2 SASEGT. The CDR3 covers 14 residues. The junction had 8 bases not matched to a gene; V was cut back by 6 bases and J by 8 bases. CDR3 in DNA: TGTGCCAGCAGACGGACAGGGGAGTCCTATGAGCAGTTCTTC. This sequence encodes CASRRTGESYEQFF.

This clone was seen a handful of times. The sample carries other DNA sequences with the same CDR3. The V call is TRBV27, the J call TRBJ1-1; the D gene is possibly TRBD1 (5 bases). Trimming removed 2 bases from V and 1 base from J, with 5 bases in between. This CDR3 has 13 residues. Germline V gives CDR1 MNHEY, CDR2 SMNVEV (reference sequence). The CDR3 loop is CASSLQGNTEAFF. The CDR3 bases are TGTGCCAGCAGTTTACAGGGGAACACTGAAGCTTTCTTT.